This T cell receptor beta chain was observed in a study of cytomegalovirus exposure and HLA in healthy donors. The junction had 7 bases not matched to a gene; V was cut back by 5 bases and J by 0 bases. There are 16 residues in the CDR3. CDR1 and CDR2 (germline): MNHNY, SVGAGI (reference sequence). A multiplex PCR was run with 60 Vbeta primers and 13 Jbeta primers. The repertoire was sequenced with immunoSEQ multiplex PCR; TCRdb's copy has only in-frame clones and lacks some. The sample lists about 280,000 clones; 80% to 90% were seen once. The receptor was isolated from a woman between 18 and 29 years old in good health and CMV-seronegative. The rearrangement uses TRBV6-6 and TRBJ2-3; 8 nucleotides match TRBD2. The sample was PBMCs. DNA of the CDR3: TGTGCCAGCAGTAAACCGGGACTAGGCAGCACAGATACGCAGTATTTT. This sequence encodes CASSKPGLGSTDTQYF.